What follows are 21 T cell receptor beta chains derived from one specimen sequenced in a study of shared clonotypes between healthy human individuals. Sequencing used immunoSEQ multiplex PCR; TCRdb keeps in-frame clones, though not all of them. The repertoire holds over a million clones, with around 74% as singletons. The sample was memory CD4+ T cells sorted from blood. Subset described: CD45RA-negative fraction. These receptor sequences come from a young man in good health.

The chain joins TRBV5-1 to TRBJ1-2; a possible D gene is TRBD1 (5 bases). The germline V gene encodes CDR1 SGHRS and CDR2 YFSETQ. Trimming removed 4 bases from V and 8 bases from J, with 15 bases in between. The CDR3 runs to 13 residues. In DNA form, the CDR3 reads TGCGCCAGCAGCCAAGACCAGGGCTGGGGCTACACCTTC. This gives the protein CASSQDQGWGYTF.

The chain combines TRBV19 with TRBJ1-1; 8 bases line up with TRBD1. Germline V gene lookup returns CDR1 LNHDA and CDR2 SQIVND (reference sequence). V was pared by 0 bases and J by 6 bases, with 9 bases of the junction left unmatched. The CDR3 sequence is 16 residues long. The CDR3 region is CASSIDQVGQGSEAFF. Here the CDR3 DNA reads TGTGCCAGTAGTATAGATCAAGTTGGACAGGGTTCTGAAGCTTTCTTT.

The V call is TRBV6-1, the J call TRBJ1-1; D is uncertain. Trimming left V 2 bases short and J 4 bases short, with 11 bases between. The CDR3 is 14 residues long. CDR1 MNHNS and CDR2 SASEGT come from the germline V gene. The CDR3 sequence is CASSEYLGSTEAFF. The CDR3 nucleotides read TGTGCCAGCAGTGAATATCTGGGTAGCACTGAAGCTTTCTTT.

This clone was counted a few times. CDR3 DNA sequence: TGTGCCAGCAGTGATAGGGTACAGCACTATAATTCACCCCTCCACTTT. Protein sequence: CASSDRVQHYNSPLHF. The J gene is TRBJ1-6, the V gene TRBV2; no firm D call. Germline V gene sequence: CDR1 SNHLY, CDR2 FYNNEI. The CDR3 consists of 16 residues. The V gene lost 3 bases and the J gene lost 3 bases, with 12 bases spanning the gap.

The CDR3 coding sequence is TGTGCCAGCAGCCAAGATTGGGGTCCGGCGAATACGCAGTATTTT. It codes for CASSQDWGPANTQYF. The chain carries TRBV14 and TRBJ2-3; D call uncertain. The CDR3 is 15 amino acids. Trimming removed 0 bases from V and 7 bases from J, with 14 bases in between. Germline CDR1 and CDR2: SGHDN and FVKESK.

On this clone itself: In the same sample, other DNA sequences code for this CDR3. The chain couples TRBV5-1 to TRBJ1-5; the D gene is possibly TRBD1 (6 bases). The length of the CDR3 is 15 residues. Trimming took off 0 bases at V and 5 bases at J, with 12 bases between the two ends. Germline V lookup: CDR1 SGHRS, CDR2 YFSETQ. DNA for the CDR3: TGCGCCAGCAGCTTGGAAGGCAGGGGCGATCAGCCCCAGCATTTT. Translating gives CASSLEGRGDQPQHF.

The chain links TRBV18 to TRBJ1-1; tentative D call: TRBD1 (6 bases). Germline CDR1 reads KGHSH; CDR2 reads LQKENI. Trimming removed 6 bases at V and 1 base at J, with 21 bases between. This CDR3 has 17 residues. In DNA form, the CDR3 reads TGTGCCAGCTCCCTTACCGGGACACAGTCTCAGAACACTGAAGCTTTCTTT. The encoded protein is CASSLTGTQSQNTEAFF.

Remarks on this clone: This may be a read error, as it is one base from a much larger clone. The chain has TRBV5-6 and TRBJ2-7, with D uncertain. V was shortened by 3 bases and J by 2 bases, with 3 bases between the two germline ends. The germline CDR1 and CDR2 sequences are SGHDT and YYEEEE. This CDR3 has 11 residues. CDR3 sequence: CASSSPYEQYF. DNA for the CDR3: TGTGCCAGCAGCTCCCCCTACGAGCAGTACTTC.

This clone showed up just a few times. V gene TRBV6-5 combines with J gene TRBJ1-1; D is ambiguous. Per the germline V gene, CDR1 is MNHEY and CDR2 is SVGAGI. With 0 bases removed from V and 0 bases from J, the gap between germline ends came to 8 bases. The CDR3 is 15 amino acids. CDR3 in amino acids: CASSYSTTLNTEAFF. CDR3 nucleotides: TGTGCCAGCAGTTACTCCACCACACTGAACACTGAAGCTTTCTTT.

The chain recombines TRBV28 with TRBJ2-7, with a weak D call TRBD1 (7 bases). The CDR3 runs 16 residues. Germline V gene sequence: CDR1 MDHEN, CDR2 SYDVKM. V lost 4 bases and J lost 7, with 23 bases in between. This chain's CDR3 is CASSSVRQGLVREQYF. The CDR3 bases are TGTGCCAGCAGTTCGGTCAGACAGGGACTCGTCCGGGAGCAGTACTTC. The whole variable domain, remainder taken from reference TRBV28 and TRBJ2-7, is DVKVTQSSRYLVKRTGEKVFLECVQDMDHENMFWYRQDPGLGLRLIYFSYDVKMKEKGDIPEGYSVSREKKERFSLILESASTNQTSMYLCASSSVRQGLVREQYFGPGTRLTVT.

This clone was observed many times. The chain recombines TRBV5-1 with TRBJ2-2; D uncertain. The CDR3 has 17 amino acids. Trimming cost V 0 bases and J 8 bases, with 20 bases left between them. Germline CDR1 reads SGHRS; CDR2 reads YFSETQ. The CDR3 loop reads CASSLAGDWSSLGELFF. CDR3 nucleotides: TGCGCCAGCAGCTTGGCTGGGGATTGGTCCTCATTAGGGGAGCTGTTTTTT. Supplemented by reference TRBV5-1 and TRBJ2-2, the full variable domain reads KAGVTQTPRYLIKTRGQQVTLSCSPISGHRSVSWYQQTPGQGLQFLFEYFSETQRNKGNFPGRFSGRQFSNSRSEMNVSTLELGDSALYLCASSLAGDWSSLGELFFGEGSRLTVL.

The CDR3 DNA is TGTGCCAGCAGAGACCGGGGGAACACTGAAGCTTTCTTT. Its protein product is CASRDRGNTEAFF. The chain has TRBV6-6 and TRBJ1-1; unclear D gene. Between the trimmed V and J ends, which lost 6 bases and 1 base, there was a span of 9 bases. The CDR3 is 13 residues long. Germline V CDR1 and CDR2: MNHNY, SVGAGI (reference sequence).

The chain links TRBV2 to TRBJ2-7; D is perhaps TRBD1 or TRBD2 (5 bases each). Germline CDR1 reads SNHLY; CDR2 reads FYNNEI. CDR3 length: 12 residues. V lost 5 bases and J lost 6, with 11 bases in between. CDR3 bases: TGTGCCAGCAGTTGGATCGGGACCGAGCAGTACTTC. Residues: CASSWIGTEQYF.

As DNA, the CDR3 is TGTGCCAGCAGCTCAGGACTAGCGACTACCGGGGAGCTGTTTTTT. Translating it yields CASSSGLATTGELFF. The rearrangement uses TRBV7-9 and TRBJ2-2, with 9 bases matching TRBD2. The CDR3 has 15 amino acids. V dropped 4 bases and J dropped 5; count of bases not matched to a gene: 5. The V gene's germline CDR1 is SEHNR and CDR2 FQNEAQ (reference sequence).

V is TRBV29-1 and J is TRBJ2-7; 11 nucleotides agree with TRBD2. The V gene's germline CDR1 is SQVTM and CDR2 ANQGSEA. Trimming took 6 bases from V and 1 from J; bases not matched to a gene: 5. The CDR3 covers 14 residues. The CDR3 loop reads CSVILAGASYEQYF. In DNA form, the CDR3 reads TGCAGCGTCATACTAGCGGGAGCTTCCTACGAGCAGTACTTC.

The chain uses TRBV6-6 and TRBJ1-5; 9 bases are a match to TRBD1. Germline trimming cut 6 bases from V and 3 bases from J; bases unmatched to any gene: 6. Germline loops: CDR1 MNHNY, CDR2 SVGAGI (reference sequence). This CDR3 is built from 15 residues. The CDR3 region is CASRSDRGPNQPQHF. CDR3 DNA sequence: TGTGCCAGCAGATCGGACAGGGGACCCAATCAGCCCCAGCATTTT.

For this clone: This CDR3 fails to terminate in the conserved phenylalanine or tryptophan, so it likely reflects a read error. The DNA is omitted, as the CDR3 cannot be located on it reliably, and the CDR3 follows TCRdb's listing. V and J are TRBV20-1 and TRBJ1-1. The CDR3 comprises 11 residues, both ends counted. CDR1 is DFQATT and CDR2 is SNEGSKA in the germline V gene (reference sequence). CDR3 in amino acids: CSARENERGTD.

The chain uses TRBV30 and TRBJ1-2; 7 bases map to TRBD1. The V gene's germline CDR1 is GTSNPN and CDR2 SVGIG (reference sequence). The V segment lost 2 bases and the J segment 4 bases; nucleotides outside the gene matches: 10. The CDR3 is made up of 15 amino acids. The CDR3, as DNA: TGTGCCTGGAGTTTGTGGCAGGGGGGGACCTATGGCTACACCTTC. It encodes CAWSLWQGGTYGYTF.

This clone was observed a handful of times. The chain joins TRBV5-6 to TRBJ2-2; D is undetermined. V shed 4 bases and J shed 6 bases, with 19 bases lying between them. CDR1 is SGHDT, CDR2 YYEEEE, per germline. The CDR3 spans 16 residues. CDR3 DNA sequence: TGTGCCAGCAGCCACCCACGCTCCCTTCTTCCCGGGGAGCTGTTTTTT. Protein: CASSHPRSLLPGELFF.

This clone was detected only once. V and J are TRBV7-2 and TRBJ2-7; D may be TRBD1 or TRBD2 (6 bases each). There are 15 residues in the CDR3. Germline lookup yields CDR1 SGHTA and CDR2 FQGNSA. The V and J ends lost 4 bases and 6 bases respectively, with 19 bases between them. CDR3 sequence (DNA): TGTGCCAGCAGCTCCCGGGGGCCTACGGGGTTCGAGCAGTACTTC. Translating gives CASSSRGPTGFEQYF.

A word on this clone: Other DNA sequences from this sample encode an identical CDR3 as well. This chain connects TRBV5-4 to TRBJ2-5; TRBD2 is a possible D gene (6 bases). CDR1 and CDR2 (germline): SGHNT, YYREEE (reference sequence). The V gene lost 4 bases and the J gene lost 5 bases, with 12 bases spanning the gap. CDR3 size: 13 residues. The CDR3 protein is CASSPGLRETQYF. In nucleotides, the CDR3 is TGTGCCAGCAGCCCAGGACTAAGGGAGACCCAGTACTTC.